The 23 T cell receptor beta chains below all came from one sample that was sequenced in a study of tumor and adjacent non-tumor tissue in lung cancer. A modified ARM-PCR protocol with three rounds of nested PCR amplified TCRbeta. Via MiXCR, TCRdb re-called the multiplex PCR reads, giving one row per CDR3 protein. Of 98,000 or so distinct CDR3 sequences listed, about 80% were seen once; the top ten hold 30%. The template was RNA from unsorted bulk tissue. Distant lung tissue was collected more than 3 cm away from the tumor edge. What was sequenced was distant non-tumor lung tissue. These receptors all stem from a man aged 60 to 75 with small cell lung cancer.

This chain joins TRBV19 and TRBJ1-5, with TRBD1 matching over 8 bases. Germline CDR1 reads LNHDA; CDR2 reads SQIVND (reference sequence). This CDR3 is 13 amino acids long. The V segment lost 4 bases and the J segment 6 bases; nucleotides outside the gene matches: 2. CDR3 sequence reads: CASSNTGGQPQHF. The CDR3 DNA is TGTGCCAGTAGTAATACAGGGGGTCAGCCCCAGCATTTT.

With regard to this clonotype: One junction end disagrees with the germline gene, perhaps due to a read error. This rearrangement joins TRBV11-2 to TRBJ2-4; TRBD2 is a possible D gene (6 bases). In germline, CDR1 is SGHAT, CDR2 FQNNGV. This CDR3 contains 13 residues. The CDR3 DNA is TGTGCCAACAGCTTAGAGGCAGCGGGCATTCAATACTTC. Amino acid sequence: CANSLEAAGIQYF.

On this clonotype: With a much larger clone just one base away, this may be a read error. CDR3 DNA: TGCAGCGCCCCTCAGGGGGGAGCTGACTACAATGTGCAGTTCTTC. It encodes CSAPQGGADYNVQFF. The V and J genes are TRBV29-1 and TRBJ2-1, with TRBD1 as a possible D gene (7 bases). Germline V lookup: CDR1 SQVTM, CDR2 ANQGSEA. The CDR3 has 15 amino acids.

At least ten counts were recorded for this clonotype. The chain carries TRBV12-3 or TRBV12-4 and TRBJ1-1, with D hard to call. This CDR3 comprises 11 residues. With 5 bases removed from V and 8 bases from J, the gap between germline ends came to 9 bases. The CDR3 reads CASSPNKEAFF. The CDR3 DNA is TGTGCCAGCAGTCCCAACAAAGAAGCTTTCTTT.

V usage is TRBV29-1 and J usage is TRBJ1-1, with unresolved D. Trimming pared 5 bases from V and 5 bases from J, leaving 15 bases between. The V gene's germline CDR1 is SQVTM and CDR2 ANQGSEA. This CDR3 contains 13 residues. CDR3 nucleotides: TGCAGCGTTAAAGCACCCATGAGTACTGAAGCTTTCTTT. Its protein is CSVKAPMSTEAFF.

This clonotype was seen just once. One end of the junction does not line up with germline, which may come from a read error. This chain links TRBV5-1 with TRBJ2-7, with TRBD1 matching over 9 bases. The germline gives CDR1 SGHRS, CDR2 YFSETQ. The CDR3 has 15 residues. CDR3 in amino acids: CASSQDRGSFYKQYF. The CDR3 region has the DNA TGCGCTAGCAGCCAAGACAGGGGGTCTTTCTACAAGCAGTACTTC.

Regarding this clonotype: Because the CDR3 is missing its conserved closing phenylalanine or tryptophan, this is likely a read error. The genes are TRBV12-3 or TRBV12-4 and TRBJ2-1; the match to TRBD1 covers 7 bases. The CDR3 covers 14 residues. This CDR3 is CSSSSGTEHSEQFL. CDR3 bases: TGTTCCAGCAGTTCCGGGACAGAGCACAGTGAGCAGTTCCTC.

Sample share makes this clonotype medium-sized. The V gene is TRBV11-3, the J gene TRBJ2-5; 9 nucleotides agree with TRBD1. The CDR3 covers 15 residues. The V gene end was trimmed by 6 bases and the J gene end by 2 bases; junction bases not matched to a gene: 7. Germline V lookup: CDR1 SGHNT, CDR2 YENEEA. CDR3 protein: CASSHTGGIQETQYF. The CDR3 region has the DNA TGTGCCAGCAGTCACACAGGGGGCATTCAAGAGACCCAGTACTTC.

Remarks on this clonotype: This could be a read error, since a much larger clone is one nucleotide away. The rearrangement links TRBV30 to TRBJ2-5; 7 nucleotides line up with TRBD2. This CDR3 is 14 amino acids long. CDR1 and CDR2 (germline): GTSNPN, SVGIG (reference sequence). The CDR3 spells CAWKGRELQETQCF. Written as DNA, the CDR3 is TGTGCCTGGAAAGGGCGGGAGCTCCAAGAGACCCAGTGCTTC. Variable domain in full (rest from reference TRBV30 and TRBJ2-5): SQTIHQWPATLVQPVGSPLSLECTVEGTSNPNLYWYRQAAGRGLQLLFYSVGIGQISSEVPQNLSASRPQDRQFILSSKKLLLSDSGFYLCAWKGRELQETQCFGPGTRLLVL.

In regard to this clonotype: One end of the junction is discordant with germline, which a read error may explain. For the CDR3, the DNA is TGCAGCGTCTTTGAGACCCTAAGACGATACAATGAGCAGCTCTTC. This sequence encodes CSVFETLRRYNEQLF. The genes are TRBV29-1 and TRBJ2-1; no clear D. The CDR3 has 15 residues. Germline-derived CDR1 and CDR2 are SQVTM and ANQGSEA.

Remarks on this clonotype: With a much larger clone just one base away, this may be a read error. The chain recombines TRBV11-2 with TRBJ2-1; a weak D match, TRBD2 (6 bases). Germline loops: CDR1 SGHAT, CDR2 FQNNGV. V was pared by 4 bases and J by 12 bases, with 13 bases between. The CDR3 contains 12 residues. CDR3 protein: CASSCAGTLQFF. The CDR3 nucleotides are TGTGCCAGCAGCTGCGCTGGGACTCTGCAGTTCTTC.

This chain uses TRBV29-1 with TRBJ1-2, with 8 bases matching TRBD1. V lost 4 bases to trimming and J lost 4 bases; unmatched junction nucleotides: 8. This CDR3 spans 14 amino acids. CDR1 and CDR2 from the germline V gene are SQVTM and ANQGSEA. This chain's CDR3 is CSVGTGRLGYGYTF. In DNA, the CDR3 is TGCAGCGTTGGGACAGGGAGATTAGGCTATGGCTACACCTTC.

V gene TRBV6-5 combines with J gene TRBJ2-2; TRBD2 agrees at 8 bases. Losses at the gene ends were 2 bases for V and 17 bases for J; bases not matched to a gene: 16. CDR3 length: 15 amino acids. Germline CDR1 MNHEY, CDR2 SVGAGI. CDR3 DNA: TGTGCCAGCAGTTACGAGCCCAGGTCGGGCGGGGGGCTATTTTTT. Protein product: CASSYEPRSGGGLFF.

The rearrangement links TRBV11-2 to TRBJ2-1; 7 bases map to TRBD2. Unmatched junction bases numbered 22, after V lost 8 bases and J lost 12 bases. The germline V gene has CDR1 SGHAT and CDR2 FQNNGV. The length of the CDR3 is 16 residues. This chain's CDR3 is CASRGLVGGPISGQFF. The DNA for the CDR3 is TGTGCCAGCCGCGGTTTAGTGGGAGGGCCCATCTCTGGGCAGTTCTTC. The full variable domain, in which reference TRBV11-2 and TRBJ2-1 provide the parts outside the CDR3, is EAGVAQSPRYKIIEKRQSVAFWCNPISGHATLYWYQQILGQGPKLLIQFQNNGVVDDSQLPKDRFSAERLKGVDSTLKIQPAKLEDSAVYLCASRGLVGGPISGQFFGPGTRLTVL.

Comment on this clonotype: A much more abundant neighbour one base away suggests this may be a read error. V usage is TRBV20-1 and J usage is TRBJ2-1; no clear D. The CDR3 contains 14 residues. The germline CDR1 and CDR2 sequences are DFQATT and SNEGSKA (reference sequence). Between the trimmed V and J ends, which lost 3 bases and 8 bases, there was a span of 17 bases. The CDR3 loop reads CSASSRLVRDEQFF. CDR3 nucleotides: TGCAGTGCTAGTTCTCGGCTAGTCCGGGATGAGCAGTTCTTC.

This clonotype was picked up many times. This chain joins TRBV29-1 and TRBJ2-1, with 14 bases aligning to TRBD2. In germline, CDR1 is SQVTM, CDR2 ANQGSEA. Trimming at V came to 6 bases and at J to 7 bases, leaving 11 bases not matched to a gene. This CDR3 has 16 amino acids. Here the CDR3 DNA reads TGCAGCGTCGCTACGACTAGCGGGAGGGCAGGGAATGAGCAGTTCTTC. It is translated as CSVATTSGRAGNEQFF.

As for this clonotype: Mismatch with germline at one junction end may stem from a read error. V is TRBV6-1 and J is TRBJ2-2; TRBD2 aligns across 8 bases. Germline V lookup: CDR1 MNHNS, CDR2 SASEGT. The length of the CDR3 is 16 residues. CDR3 in amino acids: CASGEIFGGASGELFF. Written as DNA, the CDR3 is TGTGCCAGCGGTGAAATTTTCGGGGGGGCATCCGGGGAGCTGTTTTTT.

This clonotype has only one observation. The genes are TRBV4-2 and TRBJ1-5; TRBD1 is a possible D gene (6 bases). The ends were cut back, 4 bases at V and 4 bases at J, with 23 bases in the middle. Germline V gene lookup returns CDR1 LGHNA and CDR2 YNFKEQ. This CDR3 comprises 18 residues. The CDR3 reads CASSRGGFSGIRNQPQHF. Here the CDR3 DNA reads TGTGCCAGCAGCCGAGGGGGTTTTAGTGGTATTAGGAATCAGCCCCAGCATTTT.

This chain connects TRBV29-1 to TRBJ2-5; 12 bases align to TRBD1. Trimming at V came to 0 bases and at J to 6 bases, leaving 14 bases not matched to a gene. Germline values: CDR1 SQVTM, CDR2 ANQGSEA. CDR3 length: 18 residues. This CDR3 reads CSVEDYERWDRGPKTQYF. The CDR3 nucleotides read TGCAGCGTTGAAGATTACGAAAGATGGGACAGGGGGCCGAAGACCCAGTACTTC.

On this clonotype: It may be a read error: a sequence one base away is much more abundant. J is TRBJ1-2 and V is TRBV28; D is perhaps TRBD1 (6 bases). This CDR3 contains 13 residues. Germline V gene sequence: CDR1 MDHEN, CDR2 SYDVKM. V lost 6 bases and J 6 bases, leaving 14 bases between the germline ends. CDR3 sequence reads: CASRTGTLHGYTF. DNA for the CDR3: TGTGCCAGCAGAACCGGGACACTCCATGGCTACACCTTC.

This clonotype was detected ten times or more. V gene TRBV5-1 combines with J gene TRBJ2-4; 13 bases align to TRBD2. CDR3 length: 17 residues. V was clipped by 3 bases and J by 1 base; unmatched bases: 4. CDR1 SGHRS and CDR2 YFSETQ come from the germline V gene. CDR3 sequence: CASSSSTSGRAKNIQYF. In DNA, the CDR3 is TGCGCCAGCAGCTCTTCGACTAGCGGGAGGGCCAAAAACATTCAGTACTTC.

This clonotype was seen a handful of times. Being one base from a much bigger clone, this may be a read error. This chain joins TRBV7-9 and TRBJ2-7; the match to TRBD1 covers 10 bases. Germline V lookup: CDR1 SEHNR, CDR2 FQNEAQ (reference sequence). CDR3 length equals 15 residues. CDR3 sequence: CPSSRGQGIAYEQYF. The CDR3 coding sequence is TGTCCCAGCAGCAGGGGACAGGGGATCGCCTACGAGCAGTACTTC.

Notes on this clonotype: This may arise from a read error, as a much more abundant clone is one base away. The chain links TRBV11-1 to TRBJ2-3; 7 nucleotides align to TRBD2. Germline V lookup: CDR1 SGHAT, CDR2 FQDESV (reference sequence). This CDR3 spans 15 amino acids. In DNA, the CDR3 is TGTGTCAGCAGCTTACAAGCGGGGAGCACAGATACGCAGTATTTT. Amino acids: CVSSLQAGSTDTQYF. Drawing the rest from reference TRBV11-1 and TRBJ2-3, the complete variable domain is EAEVAQSPRYKITEKSQAVAFWCDPISGHATLYWYRQILGQGPELLVQFQDESVVDDSQLPKDRFSAERLKGVDSTLKIQPAELGDSAMYLCVSSLQAGSTDTQYFGPGTRLTVL.